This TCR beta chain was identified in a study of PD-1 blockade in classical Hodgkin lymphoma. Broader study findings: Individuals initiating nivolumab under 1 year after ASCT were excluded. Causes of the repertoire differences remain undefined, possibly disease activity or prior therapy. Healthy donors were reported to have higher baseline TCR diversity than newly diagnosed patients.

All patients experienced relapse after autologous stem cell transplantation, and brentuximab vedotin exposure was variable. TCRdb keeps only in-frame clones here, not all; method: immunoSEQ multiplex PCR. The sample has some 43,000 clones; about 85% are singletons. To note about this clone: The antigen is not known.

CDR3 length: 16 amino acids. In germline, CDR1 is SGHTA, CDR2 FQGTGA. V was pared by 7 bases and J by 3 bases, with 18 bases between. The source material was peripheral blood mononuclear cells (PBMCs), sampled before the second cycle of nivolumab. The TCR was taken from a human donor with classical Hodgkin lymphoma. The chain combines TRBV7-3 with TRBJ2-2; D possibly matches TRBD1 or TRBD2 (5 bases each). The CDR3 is CASNYGAPGDTGELFF. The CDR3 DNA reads TGTGCCAGCAACTACGGGGCTCCCGGTGACACCGGGGAGCTGTTTTTT.